The 25 T cell receptor beta chains listed next were all sequenced from one sample in a study of blood T cell repertoires in COVID-19. Profiling relied on immunoSEQ multiplex PCR, and the TCRdb table lists in-frame clones only, not all of them. The sample lists approximately 250,000 clones; roughly 81% were seen once. Sample: peripheral blood. All receptors come from a man between 45 and 60 years old with acute or convalescent COVID-19.

This chain joins TRBV5-1 and TRBJ1-1; perhaps TRBD1 as D (6 bases). In germline, CDR1 is SGHRS, CDR2 YFSETQ. The CDR3 sequence is 16 residues long. V lost 3 bases and J 0 bases, leaving 15 bases between the germline ends. The CDR3 here is CASSSTGAFMNTEAFF. The DNA of the CDR3 is TGCGCCAGCAGCTCGACAGGAGCGTTCATGAACACTGAAGCTTTCTTT.

V is TRBV12-5 and J is TRBJ1-5; possibly TRBD1 for D (6 bases). CDR3 length: 19 amino acids. The V and J ends lost 1 base and 3 bases respectively, with 22 bases between them. The germline V gene has CDR1 LGHNT and CDR2 FRNRAP. The CDR3 here is CASGLAYTGMQGYNQPQHF. The CDR3, as DNA: TGTGCTAGTGGTTTGGCCTATACAGGGATGCAGGGTTACAATCAGCCCCAGCATTTT.

This chain joins TRBV6-1 and TRBJ2-1; D remains unclear. The CDR3 totals 15 residues. CDR1 is MNHNS and CDR2 is SASEGT in the germline V gene. The germline V and J ends were trimmed by 1 base and 0 bases, with 7 bases remaining between them. CDR3 DNA: TGTGCCAGCAGTGAAGGCCCTAGCTCCTACAATGAGCAGTTCTTC. It translates to CASSEGPSSYNEQFF.

This clone was observed a single time. The V gene is TRBV2, the J gene TRBJ1-5; TRBD1 agrees at 8 bases. Germline V lookup: CDR1 SNHLY, CDR2 FYNNEI. Trimming removed 4 bases from V and 11 bases from J; junction bases left unmatched: 7. The CDR3 has 13 amino acids. The chain's CDR3 is CASSATGGTAQHF. The DNA of the CDR3 is TGTGCCAGCAGTGCCACAGGGGGGACGGCCCAGCATTTT. Combining the CDR3 with reference TRBV2 and TRBJ1-5 gives the whole variable domain EPEVTQTPSHQVTQMGQEVILRCVPISNHLYFYWYRQILGQKVEFLVSFYNNEISEKSEIFDDQFSVERPDGSNFTLKIRSTKLEDSAMYFCASSATGGTAQHFGDGTRLSIL.

This chain uses TRBV24-1 with TRBJ2-2; TRBD2 aligns across 9 bases. The ends lost 4 bases at V and 5 bases at J; junction bases unmatched: 10. The germline gives CDR1 KGHDR, CDR2 SFDVKD. The CDR3 is 17 amino acids. The CDR3 bases are TGTGCCACCAGTGACCAAACCGGGACTAGCCCTACCGGGGAGCTGTTTTTT. Translating it yields CATSDQTGTSPTGELFF.

This chain links TRBV19 with TRBJ1-4; D unclear. Germline V gives CDR1 LNHDA, CDR2 SQIVND (reference sequence). V lost 7 bases and J 7 bases, leaving 22 bases between the germline ends. This CDR3 is 16 amino acids long. CDR3 bases: TGTGCCAGTACCATCGCGGGGATCTCATCAGGTGAAAAACTGTTTTTT. It specifies CASTIAGISSGEKLFF.

The chain employs TRBV18 and TRBJ2-7; 7 nucleotides line up with TRBD1. Germline V gene data show CDR1 as KGHSH and CDR2 as LQKENI. The CDR3 is made up of 15 amino acids. V lost 4 bases and J lost 2; bases outside the gene matches: 8. CDR3 bases: TGTGCCAGCTCACACACCGGGACAGAGACCTACGAGCAGTACTTC. This codes for CASSHTGTETYEQYF.

This chain connects TRBV11-3 to TRBJ2-5; 10 bases fit TRBD1. This CDR3 has 15 residues. CDR1 and CDR2 (germline): SGHNT, YENEEA. V lost 1 base and J lost 7; bases outside the gene matches: 6. The DNA for the CDR3 is TGTGCCAGCAGCTTAGGACAGGGGGCAAGAGTGACCCAGTACTTC. Its translation: CASSLGQGARVTQYF.

V and J are TRBV7-9 and TRBJ1-5, with 7 bases that match TRBD1. The CDR3 length is 14 residues. V was pared by 4 bases and J by 2 bases, with 2 bases of the junction left unmatched. Germline CDR1 SEHNR, CDR2 FQNEAQ (reference sequence). In nucleotides, the CDR3 is TGTGCCAGCAGCTCTACAGGGGGCAATCAGCCCCAGCATTTT. Its protein product is CASSSTGGNQPQHF.

V usage is TRBV12-3 or TRBV12-4 and J usage is TRBJ1-6; a possible D gene is TRBD1 (5 bases). The CDR3 runs to 13 residues. The ends were cut back, 7 bases at V and 11 bases at J, with 15 bases in the middle. CDR3 DNA: TGTGCCAGCACCTTCTTGGAGACAGCACCCCTCCACTTT. It codes for CASTFLETAPLHF.

This clone occurred once. V gene TRBV19 combines with J gene TRBJ1-1; a possible D gene is TRBD1 (5 bases). Deletions cut 3 bases from V and 6 bases from J, with 8 bases between. Germline CDR1 reads LNHDA; CDR2 reads SQIVND (reference sequence). The length of the CDR3 is 12 residues. The CDR3: CASSMPGAEAFF. The CDR3 DNA reads TGTGCCAGTAGTATGCCGGGGGCTGAAGCTTTCTTT.

The chain links TRBV23-1 to TRBJ2-7; TRBD1 matches at 7 bases. TRBV23-1 is labeled an ORF, and its function is uncertain. The CDR3 has 17 amino acids. Trimming took 4 bases from V and 1 from J; bases not matched to a gene: 13. The DNA for the CDR3 is TGCGCCAGCAGTCCCAAAACCCCCGACAGGGAGTCCTACGAGCAGTACTTC. Amino acids: CASSPKTPDRESYEQYF.

The J gene is TRBJ2-7, the V gene TRBV11-1; 8 bases agree with TRBD2. The length of the CDR3 is 16 residues. Trimming cost V 2 bases and J 0 bases; bases outside gene matches: 6. CDR1 is SGHAT and CDR2 is FQDESV in the germline V gene (reference sequence). The CDR3 region has the DNA TGTGCCAGCAGCTTATATCTCGGGAGGGGCTCCTACGAGCAGTACTTC. This codes for CASSLYLGRGSYEQYF.

This clone was counted once. J is TRBJ2-1 and V is TRBV3-1 (or the pseudogene TRBV3-2), with D possibly TRBD2 on 5 matching bases. Trimming shortened V by 4 bases and J by 9 bases, and 13 bases separated the two germline ends. The CDR3 is 13 residues long. Germline CDR1 LGHDT, CDR2 YNNKEL (reference sequence). The CDR3 protein is CASSPPRAGEQFF. As DNA, the CDR3 is TGTGCCAGCAGCCCCCCGAGGGCGGGTGAGCAGTTCTTC.

The chain has TRBV10-3 and TRBJ1-2; TRBD1 aligns across 10 bases. From germline, CDR1 is ENHRY and CDR2 SYGVKD. This CDR3 spans 15 amino acids. V gave up 0 bases and J gave up 5 bases; unmatched junction bases: 3. The CDR3 nucleotides are TGTGCCATCAGTGAGTCGGGACAGGGGTTATATGGCTACACCTTC. Protein product: CAISESGQGLYGYTF.

The chain uses TRBV7-9 and TRBJ2-4, with D possibly matching TRBD2 (6 bases). Germline CDR1 reads SEHNR; CDR2 reads FQNEAQ (reference sequence). The germline V and J ends were trimmed by 1 base and 0 bases, with 10 bases remaining between them. This CDR3 region has 16 residues. CDR3 protein: CASSLDRGLAKNIQYF. The CDR3, as DNA: TGTGCCAGCAGCTTAGACCGGGGGTTAGCCAAAAACATTCAGTACTTC.

The chain joins TRBV9 to TRBJ2-7; 9 bases match TRBD2. CDR1 is SGDLS, CDR2 YYNGEE, per germline. The V segment lost 0 bases and the J segment 6 bases; nucleotides outside the gene matches: 7. The CDR3 sequence is 15 residues long. DNA of the CDR3: TGTGCCAGCAGCGTAGGTGCGGGAGGGGGGGCCGAGCAGTACTTC. Encoded protein: CASSVGAGGGAEQYF.

J is TRBJ1-1 and V is TRBV10-1; D gene uncertain. V was shortened by 3 bases and J by 0 bases, with 5 bases between the two germline ends. The CDR3 sequence is 13 residues long. Germline V gives CDR1 WNHNN, CDR2 SYGVQD (reference sequence). CDR3 sequence: CASSELLNTEAFF. CDR3 sequence (DNA): TGCGCCAGCAGTGAACTGTTGAACACTGAAGCTTTCTTT.

The rearrangement links TRBV12-3 or TRBV12-4 to TRBJ2-7; D remains unclear. Trimming removed 6 bases from V and 3 bases from J, with 12 bases in between. The CDR3 consists of 13 residues. The CDR3 reads CASSTPSRYEQYF. The CDR3 DNA sequence: TGTGCCAGCAGCACTCCCTCGCGCTACGAGCAGTACTTC.

The table lists this clone with a count of one. The V gene is TRBV11-3, the J gene TRBJ2-3; the D gene is possibly TRBD2 (5 bases). The CDR3 loop spans 14 amino acids. Between the trimmed V and J ends, which lost 3 bases and 1 base, there was a span of 8 bases. Germline V CDR1 and CDR2: SGHNT, YENEEA. The DNA of the CDR3 is TGTGCCAGCAGCTTGGAGAGGGGCACAGATACGCAGTATTTT. Translated: CASSLERGTDTQYF.

The chain combines TRBV7-3 with TRBJ2-3; 7 bases fit TRBD2. The V segment lost 4 bases and the J segment 2 bases; nucleotides outside the gene matches: 6. CDR1 is SGHTA, CDR2 FQGTGA, per germline. The CDR3 runs 15 residues. The chain's CDR3 is CASSSGLGVTDTQYF. The CDR3 DNA is TGTGCCAGCAGCTCAGGACTAGGGGTCACAGATACGCAGTATTTT.

This sequence joins TRBV4-1 and TRBJ1-5, with no clear D. The V end was cut by 1 base, the J end by 5 bases, with 6 bases between. The germline V gene has CDR1 MGHRA and CDR2 YSYEKL. CDR3 length: 13 amino acids. The CDR3: CASSQVRDQPQHF. Written as DNA, the CDR3 is TGCGCCAGCAGCCAAGTGAGGGATCAGCCCCAGCATTTT.

This chain links TRBV6-1 with TRBJ1-6; D unresolved. V lost 0 bases and J 3 bases, leaving 9 bases between the germline ends. This CDR3 spans 16 amino acids. The germline CDR1 and CDR2 sequences are MNHNS and SASEGT. For the CDR3, the DNA is TGTGCCAGCAGTGAAGCGCTAAGTCTCTATAATTCACCCCTCCACTTT. Translating gives CASSEALSLYNSPLHF.

The gene calls are TRBV11-1 and TRBJ2-3, with 11 bases matching TRBD2. V gave up 5 bases and J gave up 5 bases; unmatched junction bases: 9. CDR3 size: 16 residues. Germline assignment: CDR1 SGHAT and CDR2 FQDESV (reference sequence). Here the CDR3 reads CASSGLLAGDEDTQYF. The CDR3 DNA reads TGTGCCAGCAGCGGATTACTAGCGGGAGATGAAGATACGCAGTATTTT.

The chain employs TRBV27 and TRBJ1-2; D not certain. This CDR3 spans 13 amino acids. V lost 6 bases to trimming and J lost 5 bases, with 13 bases between them. Germline CDR1 and CDR2: MNHEY and SMNVEV (reference sequence). CDR3 DNA sequence: TGTGCCAGCAGAAACGGACCGGGGTATGGCTACACCTTC. Protein: CASRNGPGYGYTF.